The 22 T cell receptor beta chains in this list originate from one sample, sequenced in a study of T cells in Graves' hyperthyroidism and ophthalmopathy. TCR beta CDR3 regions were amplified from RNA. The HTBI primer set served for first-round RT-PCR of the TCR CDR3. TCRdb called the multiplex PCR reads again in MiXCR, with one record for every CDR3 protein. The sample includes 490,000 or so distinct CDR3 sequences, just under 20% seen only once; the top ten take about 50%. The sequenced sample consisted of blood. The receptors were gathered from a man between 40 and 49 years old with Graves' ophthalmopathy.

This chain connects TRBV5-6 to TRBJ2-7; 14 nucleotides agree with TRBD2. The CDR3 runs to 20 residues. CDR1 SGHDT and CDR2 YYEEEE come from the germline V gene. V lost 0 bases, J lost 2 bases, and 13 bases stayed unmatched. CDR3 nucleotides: TGTGCCAGCAGCTTGGCCGCCGGACTAGCGGGAGGAAGAGGGGCCTACGAGCAGTACTTC. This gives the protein CASSLAAGLAGGRGAYEQYF.

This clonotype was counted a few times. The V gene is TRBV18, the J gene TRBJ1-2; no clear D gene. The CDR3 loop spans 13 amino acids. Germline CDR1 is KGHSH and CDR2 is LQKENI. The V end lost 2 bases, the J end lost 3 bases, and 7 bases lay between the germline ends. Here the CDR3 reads CASSPSEDYGYTF. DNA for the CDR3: TGTGCCAGCTCACCAAGCGAGGACTATGGCTACACCTTC.

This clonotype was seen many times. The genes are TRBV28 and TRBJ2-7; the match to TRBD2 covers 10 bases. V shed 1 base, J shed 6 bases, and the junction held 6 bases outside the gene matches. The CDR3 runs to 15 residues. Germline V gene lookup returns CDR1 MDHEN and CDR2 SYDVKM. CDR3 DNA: TGTGCCAGCAGTTTATACACCACTAGCGGGACCGAGCAGTACTTC. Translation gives CASSLYTTSGTEQYF. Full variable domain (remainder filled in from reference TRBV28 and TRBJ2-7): DVKVTQSSRYLVKRTGEKVFLECVQDMDHENMFWYRQDPGLGLRLIYFSYDVKMKEKGDIPEGYSVSREKKERFSLILESASTNQTSMYLCASSLYTTSGTEQYFGPGTRLTVT.

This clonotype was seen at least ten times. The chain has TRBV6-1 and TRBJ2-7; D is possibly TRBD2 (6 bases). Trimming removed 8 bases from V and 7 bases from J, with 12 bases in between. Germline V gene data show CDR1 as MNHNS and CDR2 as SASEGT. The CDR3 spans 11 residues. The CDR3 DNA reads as TGTGCCAGCGAGGAGGGAGGAGAGCAGTACTTC. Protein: CASEEGGEQYF.

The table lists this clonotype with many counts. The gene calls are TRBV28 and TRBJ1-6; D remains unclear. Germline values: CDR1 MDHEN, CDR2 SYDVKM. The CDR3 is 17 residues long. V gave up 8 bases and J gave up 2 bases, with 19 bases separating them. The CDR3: CASSLDRTPTYNSPLHF. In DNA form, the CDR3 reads TGTGCCAGCTCTTTAGACCGAACCCCGACCTATAATTCACCCCTCCACTTT.

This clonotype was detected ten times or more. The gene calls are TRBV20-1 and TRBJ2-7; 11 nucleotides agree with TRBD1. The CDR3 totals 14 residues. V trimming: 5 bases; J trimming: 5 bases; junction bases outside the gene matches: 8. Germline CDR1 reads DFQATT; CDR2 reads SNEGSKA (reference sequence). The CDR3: CSAVPGTGGNEQYF. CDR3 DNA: TGCAGTGCTGTACCCGGGACAGGGGGGAACGAGCAGTACTTC.

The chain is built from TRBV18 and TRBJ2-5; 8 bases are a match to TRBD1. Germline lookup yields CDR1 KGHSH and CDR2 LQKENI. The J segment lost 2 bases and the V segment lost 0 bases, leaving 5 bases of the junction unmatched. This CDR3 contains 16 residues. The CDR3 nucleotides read TGTGCCAGCTCACCACCCAGGGGGCCAGCTCAAGAGACCCAGTACTTC. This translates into CASSPPRGPAQETQYF. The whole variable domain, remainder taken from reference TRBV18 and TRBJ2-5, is NAGVMQNPRHLVRRRGQEARLRCSPMKGHSHVYWYRQLPEEGLKFMVYLQKENIIDESGMPKERFSAEFPKEGPSILRIQQVVRGDSAAYFCASSPPRGPAQETQYFGPGTRLLVL.

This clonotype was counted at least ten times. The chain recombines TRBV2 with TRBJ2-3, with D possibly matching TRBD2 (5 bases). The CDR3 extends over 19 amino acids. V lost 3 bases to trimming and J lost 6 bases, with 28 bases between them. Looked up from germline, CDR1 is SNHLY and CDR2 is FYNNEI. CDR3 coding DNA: TGTGCCAGCAGTGAGGGAGAAGCGCCGCTTATTCCCTCCCTCGATACGCAGTATTTT. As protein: CASSEGEAPLIPSLDTQYF.

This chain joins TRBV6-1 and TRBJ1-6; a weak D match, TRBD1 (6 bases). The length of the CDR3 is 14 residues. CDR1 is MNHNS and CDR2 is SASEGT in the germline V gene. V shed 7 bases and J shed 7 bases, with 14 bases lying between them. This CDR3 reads CASTHGGLNSPLHF. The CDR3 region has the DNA TGTGCCAGCACCCACGGGGGCTTGAATTCACCCCTCCACTTT.

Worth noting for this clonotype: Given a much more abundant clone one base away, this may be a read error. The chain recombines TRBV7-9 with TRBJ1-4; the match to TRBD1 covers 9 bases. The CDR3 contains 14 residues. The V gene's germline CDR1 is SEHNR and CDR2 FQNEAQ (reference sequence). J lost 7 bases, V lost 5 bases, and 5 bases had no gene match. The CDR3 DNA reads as TGTGCCAGCAGCACGGACAGGGGTGGTGAAAAACTGTTTTTT. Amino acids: CASSTDRGGEKLFF.

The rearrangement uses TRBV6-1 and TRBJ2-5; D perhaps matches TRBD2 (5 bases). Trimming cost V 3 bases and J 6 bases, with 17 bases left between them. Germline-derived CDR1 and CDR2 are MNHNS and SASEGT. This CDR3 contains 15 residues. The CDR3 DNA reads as TGTGCCAGCAGTGAGGGGAGCCCGAGCGTGAAGACCCAGTACTTC. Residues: CASSEGSPSVKTQYF.

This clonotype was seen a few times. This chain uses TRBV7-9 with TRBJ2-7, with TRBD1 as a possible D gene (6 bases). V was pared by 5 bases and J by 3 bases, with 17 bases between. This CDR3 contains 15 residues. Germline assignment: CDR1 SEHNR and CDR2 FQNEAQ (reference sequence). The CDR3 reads CASSAAAGVRYEQYF. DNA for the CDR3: TGTGCCAGCAGCGCAGCAGCAGGGGTACGCTACGAGCAGTACTTC.

DNA of the CDR3: TGTGCCAGCAGCCAAGCAGGGGGGGGCACAGATACGCAGTATTTT. Residues: CASSQAGGGTDTQYF. The chain is built from TRBV4-2 and TRBJ2-3, with D perhaps matching TRBD1 or TRBD2 (7 bases each). CDR1 and CDR2 (germline): LGHNA, YNFKEQ. The CDR3 runs to 15 residues. Between the trimmed V and J ends, which lost 1 base and 1 base, there was a span of 9 bases.

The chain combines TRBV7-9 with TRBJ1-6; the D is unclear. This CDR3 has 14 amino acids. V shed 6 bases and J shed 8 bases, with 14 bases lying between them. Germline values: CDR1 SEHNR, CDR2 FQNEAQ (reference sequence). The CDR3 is CASRSPGFDSPLHF. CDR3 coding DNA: TGTGCCAGCAGATCCCCGGGATTCGATTCACCCCTCCACTTT. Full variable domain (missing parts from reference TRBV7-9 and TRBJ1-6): DTGVSQNPRHKITKRGQNVTFRCDPISEHNRLYWYRQTLGQGPEFLTYFQNEAQLEKSRLLSDRFSAERPKGSFSTLEIQRTEQGDSAMYLCASRSPGFDSPLHFGNGTRLTVT.

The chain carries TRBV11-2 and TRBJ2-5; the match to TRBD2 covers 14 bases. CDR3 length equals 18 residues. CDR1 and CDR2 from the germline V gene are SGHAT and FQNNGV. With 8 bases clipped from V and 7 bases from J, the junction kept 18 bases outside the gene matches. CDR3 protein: CASGYPPTGTSGRGTQYF. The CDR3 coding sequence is TGTGCCAGCGGATACCCCCCTACCGGGACTAGCGGGAGAGGGACCCAGTACTTC.

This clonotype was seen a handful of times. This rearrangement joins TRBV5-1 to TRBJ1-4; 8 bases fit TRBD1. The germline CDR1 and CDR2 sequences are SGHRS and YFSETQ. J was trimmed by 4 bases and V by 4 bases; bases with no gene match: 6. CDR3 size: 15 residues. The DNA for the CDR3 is TGCGCCAGCAGCCCAGAGGGACAGGTTAATGAAAAACTGTTTTTT. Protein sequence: CASSPEGQVNEKLFF.

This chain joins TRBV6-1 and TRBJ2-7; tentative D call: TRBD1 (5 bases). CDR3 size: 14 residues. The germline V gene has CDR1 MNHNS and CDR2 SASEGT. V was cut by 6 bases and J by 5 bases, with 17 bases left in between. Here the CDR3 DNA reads TGTGCCAGCAGCCCCAGGGAAGTCCTGGACGAGCAGTACTTC. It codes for CASSPREVLDEQYF.

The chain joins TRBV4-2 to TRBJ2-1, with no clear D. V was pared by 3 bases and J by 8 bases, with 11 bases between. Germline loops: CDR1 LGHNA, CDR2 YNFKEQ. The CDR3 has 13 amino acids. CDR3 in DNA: TGTGCCAGCAGCCAGGGCCGGTGGGATGAGCAGTTCTTC. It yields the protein CASSQGRWDEQFF.

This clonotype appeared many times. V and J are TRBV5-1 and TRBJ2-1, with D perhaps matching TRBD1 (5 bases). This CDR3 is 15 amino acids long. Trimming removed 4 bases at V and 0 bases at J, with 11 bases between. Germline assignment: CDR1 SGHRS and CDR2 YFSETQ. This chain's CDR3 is CASSPDSLSYNEQFF. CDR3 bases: TGCGCCAGCAGCCCTGACAGTCTCTCCTACAATGAGCAGTTCTTC.

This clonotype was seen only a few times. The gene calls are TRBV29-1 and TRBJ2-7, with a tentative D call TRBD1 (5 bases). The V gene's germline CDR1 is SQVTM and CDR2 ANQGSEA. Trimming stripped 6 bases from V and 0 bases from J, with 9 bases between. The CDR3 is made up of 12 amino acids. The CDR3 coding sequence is TGCAGCGTGACAGATAGCTCCTACGAGCAGTACTTC. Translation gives CSVTDSSYEQYF.

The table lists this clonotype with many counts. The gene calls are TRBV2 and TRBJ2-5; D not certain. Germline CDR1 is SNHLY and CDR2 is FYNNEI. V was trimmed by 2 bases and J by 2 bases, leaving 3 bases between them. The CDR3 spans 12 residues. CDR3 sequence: CASSEFQETQYF. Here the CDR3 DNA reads TGTGCCAGCAGTGAATTTCAAGAGACCCAGTACTTC.

CDR3 protein: CASSTAGTGRSYGYTF. DNA of the CDR3: TGTGCCAGCAGTACGGCAGGGACGGGGCGCTCCTATGGCTACACCTTC. The chain joins TRBV6-1 to TRBJ1-2, with TRBD1 as a possible D gene (5 bases). Trimming removed 5 bases from V and 4 bases from J, with 20 bases in between. The CDR3 is made up of 16 amino acids. The germline V gene encodes CDR1 MNHNS and CDR2 SASEGT.